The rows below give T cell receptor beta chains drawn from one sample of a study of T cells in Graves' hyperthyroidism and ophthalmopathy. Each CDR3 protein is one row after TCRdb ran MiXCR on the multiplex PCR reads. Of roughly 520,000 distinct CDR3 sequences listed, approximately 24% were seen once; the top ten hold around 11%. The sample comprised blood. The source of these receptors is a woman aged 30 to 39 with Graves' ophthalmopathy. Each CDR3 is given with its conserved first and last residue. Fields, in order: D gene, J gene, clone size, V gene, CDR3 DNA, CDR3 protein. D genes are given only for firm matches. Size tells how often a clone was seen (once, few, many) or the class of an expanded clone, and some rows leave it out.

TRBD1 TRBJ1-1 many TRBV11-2 TGTGCCAGCAGCAAGACAGGGCGGTCTTGGGACACTGAAGCTTTCTTT CASSKTGRSWDTEAFF
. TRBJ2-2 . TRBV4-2 TGTGCCAGCAGCCTCCCGTCAGCGCTGAACACCGGGGAGCTGTTTTTT CASSLPSALNTGELFF
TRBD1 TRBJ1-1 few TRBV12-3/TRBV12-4 TGTGCCAGCTGCTACAGGGGAACTGAAGCTTTCTTT CASCYRGTEAFF
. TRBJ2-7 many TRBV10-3 TGTGCCATCAGTGACGACAGGAGCTCCTACGAGCAGTACTTC CAISDDRSSYEQYF
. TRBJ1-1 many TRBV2 TGTGCCACTCTGAGGGAAGTGAACACTGAAGCTTTCTTT CATLREVNTEAFF
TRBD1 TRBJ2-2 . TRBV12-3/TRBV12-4 TGTGCCAGCAGAAGGACAGGGGAAAACACCGGGGAGCTGTTTTTT CASRRTGENTGELFF
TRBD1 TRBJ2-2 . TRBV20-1 TGCAGTGCACCCGGGACAGGGTTAGGTAACACCGGGGAGCTGTTTTTT CSAPGTGLGNTGELFF
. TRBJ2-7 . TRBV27 TGTGCCAGCAAGGTCGCCGGGGGGCCCTCCTACGAGCAGTACTTC CASKVAGGPSYEQYF
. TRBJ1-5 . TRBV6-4 TGTGCCAGCAGTGACAGTAGACTTTACTTCGGACAGCCCCAGCATTTT CASSDSRLYFGQPQHF
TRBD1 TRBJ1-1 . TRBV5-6 TGTGCCAGCAGGCGCGACAGGGGGCCCACTGAAGCTTTCTTT CASRRDRGPTEAFF
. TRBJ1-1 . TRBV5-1 TGCGCCAGCAGCTCCACCACTGAAGCTTTCTTT CASSSTTEAFF